The 18 T cell receptor beta chains below come from one sample, sequenced in a study of T-cell memory formation after mild COVID-19. TCRdb reanalysed the 5' RACE reads using MiXCR and keeps one entry per CDR3 protein. There are 250,000 to 350,000 distinct CDR3 sequences in the sample; roughly 15% occur only once, and around a fifth lies in the top ten. Sequenced material: PBMCs or a T cell subset sorted from them (not recorded which). The receptor set was obtained from a man aged 18 to 35 who had mild COVID-19 (a few samples of this study predate the infection). Cell type and time point are not known.

V is TRBV6-4 and J is TRBJ1-1; D unresolved. V lost 3 bases, J lost 4 bases, and 12 bases lay in between. Germline-derived CDR1 and CDR2 are MRHNA and SNTAGT. This CDR3 has 14 residues. The CDR3 region has the DNA TGTGCCAGCAGTGAGAGCAGGCGGATCACTGAAGCTTTCTTT. It encodes CASSESRRITEAFF.

This sequence joins TRBV29-1 and TRBJ2-5; D might be TRBD2 (6 bases). The CDR3 totals 12 residues. The V gene lost 4 bases and the J gene lost 4 bases, with 10 bases spanning the gap. The germline V gene has CDR1 SQVTM and CDR2 ANQGSEA. The CDR3 region has the DNA TGCAGCGTTGTGCGGGGAGGAGAGACCCAGTACTTC. Its protein product is CSVVRGGETQYF. Together with reference TRBV29-1 and TRBJ2-5, the CDR3 gives the full variable domain: SAVISQKPSRDICQRGTSLTIQCQVDSQVTMMFWYRQQPGQSLTLIATANQGSEATYESGFVIDKFPISRPNLTFSTLTVSNMSPEDSSIYLCSVVRGGETQYFGPGTRLLVL.

The CDR3 region is CASSLTLGGEKLFF. The CDR3 region has the DNA TGCGCCAGCAGCTTGACATTGGGAGGTGAAAAACTGTTTTTT. The chain recombines TRBV5-1 with TRBJ1-4; D remains unclear. The CDR3 spans 14 residues. Trimming took 1 base from V and 7 from J, leaving 11 bases between them. Germline loops: CDR1 SGHRS, CDR2 YFSETQ.

In its sample, this clonotype was seen a few times. The rearrangement joins TRBV7-9 to TRBJ2-5; 15 bases are a match to TRBD2. The trim removed 5 bases at V and 2 bases at J, leaving 9 bases unmatched. Germline CDR1 SEHNR, CDR2 FQNEAQ (reference sequence). The CDR3 spans 18 residues. The CDR3 loop reads CASSLGLAGGPDQETQYF. The DNA for the CDR3 is TGTGCCAGCAGCCTGGGACTAGCGGGGGGCCCAGATCAAGAGACCCAGTACTTC. The variable domain in full, with the rest retrieved from reference TRBV7-9 and TRBJ2-5, is DTGVSQNPRHKITKRGQNVTFRCDPISEHNRLYWYRQTLGQGPEFLTYFQNEAQLEKSRLLSDRFSAERPKGSFSTLEIQRTEQGDSAMYLCASSLGLAGGPDQETQYFGPGTRLLVL.

This clonotype was counted only a few times. The gene calls are TRBV7-3 and TRBJ1-2; D might be TRBD1 (6 bases). V gave up 5 bases and J gave up 7 bases, with 20 bases separating them. The CDR3 length is 15 residues. Germline CDR1 reads SGHTA; CDR2 reads FQGTGA. The CDR3 region has the DNA TGTGCCAGCAGCCTAAATCCCAGGGGTATGGGTGGCTACACCTTC. It codes for CASSLNPRGMGGYTF.

V gene TRBV6-5 combines with J gene TRBJ2-1; 7 bases fit TRBD1. In germline, CDR1 is MNHEY, CDR2 SVGAGI. This CDR3 is 14 amino acids long. The ends lost 0 bases at V and 10 bases at J; junction bases unmatched: 6. The CDR3 here is CASSYSKGAREQFF. DNA for the CDR3: TGTGCCAGCAGTTACTCGAAGGGGGCAAGGGAGCAGTTCTTC.

This clonotype was seen more than once but under ten times. As DNA, the CDR3 is TGCGCCAGCAGCTTGGAGGGCAGGGCAGGAGATACGCAGTATTTT. It codes for CASSLEGRAGDTQYF. The V call is TRBV5-1, the J call TRBJ2-3, with a weak D call TRBD1 (5 bases). This CDR3 is built from 15 residues. Per the germline V gene, CDR1 is SGHRS and CDR2 is YFSETQ. Trimming removed 0 bases at V and 5 bases at J, with 13 bases between.

This clonotype has only a few counts. The chain joins TRBV5-6 to TRBJ2-7; no reliable D call. This CDR3 comprises 13 residues. The germline CDR1 and CDR2 sequences are SGHDT and YYEEEE. Trimming shortened V by 0 bases and J by 4 bases, and 8 bases separated the two germline ends. CDR3 loop: CASSLDVPYEQYV. The CDR3 DNA reads TGTGCCAGCAGCTTGGACGTTCCTTACGAGCAGTACGTC.

The chain joins TRBV7-2 to TRBJ1-2; no firm D call. CDR1 is SGHTA, CDR2 FQGNSA, per germline. V lost 1 base and J 8 bases, leaving 17 bases between the germline ends. The CDR3 covers 15 residues. The CDR3 DNA reads TGTGCCAGCAGCTTAGTCGGAGGGCCAGCCGACGGCTACACCTTC. This encodes CASSLVGGPADGYTF. The variable domain in full, with the rest retrieved from reference TRBV7-2 and TRBJ1-2, is GAGVSQSPSNKVTEKGKDVELRCDPISGHTALYWYRQSLGQGLEFLIYFQGNSAPDKSGLPSDRFSAERTGGSVSTLTIQRTQQEDSAVYLCASSLVGGPADGYTFGSGTRLTVV.

This sequence joins TRBV7-8 and TRBJ2-1, with D perhaps matching TRBD2 (5 bases). V lost 3 bases, J lost 7 bases, and 13 bases lay in between. The CDR3 has 14 amino acids. Germline values: CDR1 SGHVS, CDR2 FQNEAQ. CDR3 sequence (DNA): TGTGCCAGCAGCTTCCGGGGAACGCGAAATGAGCAGTTCTTC. Residues: CASSFRGTRNEQFF.

This chain connects TRBV6-5 to TRBJ2-7, with TRBD2 as a possible D gene (6 bases). Per the germline V gene, CDR1 is MNHEY and CDR2 is SVGAGI. Trimming removed 2 bases from V and 2 bases from J, with 13 bases in between. CDR3 length: 15 amino acids. CDR3 nucleotides: TGTGCCAGCAGTTACGGCAGGGAGGTACCCTACGAGCAGTACGTC. Translated: CASSYGREVPYEQYV.

This clonotype appeared a few times. The chain has TRBV6-2 or TRBV6-3 and TRBJ2-7; D is possibly TRBD1 (6 bases). CDR1 is MNHEY and CDR2 is SVGEGT in the germline V gene. Trimming pared 0 bases from V and 0 bases from J, leaving 15 bases between. The CDR3 runs 17 residues. CDR3 residues: CASSYSLGAQRSYEQYF. The CDR3 region has the DNA TGTGCCAGCAGTTACTCATTGGGGGCCCAACGCTCCTACGAGCAGTACTTC.

This clonotype was seen at least ten times. V is TRBV29-1 and J is TRBJ2-5; D call uncertain. Trimming removed 3 bases from V and 5 bases from J, with 10 bases in between. The CDR3 is 12 amino acids. The V gene's germline CDR1 is SQVTM and CDR2 ANQGSEA. The CDR3, as DNA: TGCAGCGTTGATGAGACGACGGAGACCCAGTACTTC. It yields the protein CSVDETTETQYF.

The chain joins TRBV5-1 to TRBJ1-6; TRBD1 agrees at 8 bases. CDR3 length equals 14 residues. J was trimmed by 9 bases and V by 4 bases; bases with no gene match: 6. The germline V gene encodes CDR1 SGHRS and CDR2 YFSETQ. The CDR3: CASSLGQEFSPLHF. The CDR3 coding sequence is TGCGCCAGCAGCCTGGGACAGGAGTTTTCACCCCTCCACTTT. Based on the CDR3 plus reference TRBV5-1 and TRBJ1-6, the full variable domain is KAGVTQTPRYLIKTRGQQVTLSCSPISGHRSVSWYQQTPGQGLQFLFEYFSETQRNKGNFPGRFSGRQFSNSRSEMNVSTLELGDSALYLCASSLGQEFSPLHFGNGTRLTVT.

A few counts support this clonotype. The chain is built from TRBV7-2 and TRBJ2-1, with TRBD2 as a possible D gene (6 bases). The CDR3 is 14 residues long. In germline, CDR1 is SGHTA, CDR2 FQGNSA. Trimming removed 5 bases from V and 9 bases from J, with 17 bases in between. CDR3 loop: CASSPRGGNGEQFF. Here the CDR3 DNA reads TGTGCCAGCAGCCCCCGCGGAGGGAACGGTGAGCAGTTCTTC.

The chain has TRBV6-2 or TRBV6-3 and TRBJ2-5; weak D call: TRBD2 (5 bases). This CDR3 has 11 residues. Per germline, CDR1 MNHEY and CDR2 SVGEGT. Trimming shortened V by 6 bases and J by 9 bases, and 11 bases separated the two germline ends. The CDR3 DNA reads as TGTGCCAGCAGAGTCGGGGATGCCCAGTACTTC. Translating it yields CASRVGDAQYF.

This clonotype was seen a handful of times. The chain combines TRBV7-9 with TRBJ1-2; possibly TRBD1 for D (5 bases). Germline V gene data show CDR1 as SEHNR and CDR2 as FQNEAQ (reference sequence). The CDR3 loop spans 15 amino acids. The V and J ends lost 7 bases and 3 bases respectively, with 18 bases between them. CDR3 DNA: TGTGCCAGCAACATAATCAAGGGGAGAGACTATGGCTACACCTTC. Amino acids: CASNIIKGRDYGYTF.

This clonotype was observed a handful of times. V is TRBV27 and J is TRBJ2-3; tentative D call: TRBD2 (6 bases). Germline V lookup: CDR1 MNHEY, CDR2 SMNVEV (reference sequence). The V gene lost 6 bases and the J gene lost 0 bases, with 13 bases spanning the gap. This CDR3 is 15 amino acids long. CDR3 sequence reads: CASRAGGVSTDTQYF. The CDR3 nucleotides are TGTGCCAGCAGAGCCGGCGGGGTTAGCACAGATACGCAGTATTTT.